The sequence of this T cell receptor (beta chain) was determined in a study of kidney transplant recipient with SARS-CoV-2 infection. Via MiXCR, TCRdb re-called the reads, giving one row per CDR3 protein. The table shows fewer than 250,000 distinct CDR3 sequences, with 29% occurring only once. CDR3 size: 13 residues. The V and J ends lost 0 bases and 8 bases respectively, with 8 bases between them. In germline, CDR1 is MNHNY, CDR2 SVGAGI (reference sequence). The rearrangement links TRBV6-6 to TRBJ2-1; D is uncertain. The sample in question was a blood sample, obtained at baseline and on day 111 from a kidney transplant recipient. The receptor was derived from a male patient aged 25-45 years who had COVID-19 and was a kidney transplant recipient. Some T cells may arise from the graft donor. CDR3 region: CASSYSKNDEQFF. The CDR3 region has the DNA TGTGCCAGCAGTTACTCGAAGAACGATGAGCAGTTCTTC.